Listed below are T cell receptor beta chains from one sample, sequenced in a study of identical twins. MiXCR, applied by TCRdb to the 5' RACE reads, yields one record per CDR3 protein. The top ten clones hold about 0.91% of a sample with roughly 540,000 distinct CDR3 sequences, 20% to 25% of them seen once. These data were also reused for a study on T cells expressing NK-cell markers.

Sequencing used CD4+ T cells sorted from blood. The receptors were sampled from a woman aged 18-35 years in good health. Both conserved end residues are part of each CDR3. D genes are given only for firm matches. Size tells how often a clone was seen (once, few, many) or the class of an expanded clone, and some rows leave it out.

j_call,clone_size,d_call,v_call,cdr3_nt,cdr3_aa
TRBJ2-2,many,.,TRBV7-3,TGTGCCAGCAGCCCACGGAACGTCGGGGAGCTGTTTTTT,CASSPRNVGELFF
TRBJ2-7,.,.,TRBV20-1,TGCAGTGCAACTAGGGACTACGAGCAGTACTTC,CSATRDYEQYF
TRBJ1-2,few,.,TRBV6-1,TGTGCCAGCAGTGATTATGCCAGGACAAACTATGGCTACACCTTC,CASSDYARTNYGYTF
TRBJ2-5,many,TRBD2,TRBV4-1,TGCGCCAGCAGCACCCGGACTAGCGGGGGAGAGACCCAGTACTTC,CASSTRTSGGETQYF
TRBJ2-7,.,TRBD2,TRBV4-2,TGTGCCAGCAGCTCAGCGGGGGGGAGAGTGTACGAGCAGTACTTC,CASSSAGGRVYEQYF
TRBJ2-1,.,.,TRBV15,TGTGCCACCAGCCCTGACAGGAAGGGCAATGAGCAGTTCTTC,CATSPDRKGNEQFF
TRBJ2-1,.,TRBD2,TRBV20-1,TGCAGTGCTAGGAAGGGGACTAGAGGTCCCCATGAGCAGTTCTTC,CSARKGTRGPHEQFF
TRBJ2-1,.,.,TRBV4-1,TGCGCCAGCAAGAGTGGTAACAATGAGCAGTTCTTC,CASKSGNNEQFF
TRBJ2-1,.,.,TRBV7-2,TGTGCCAGCAGCTTAGGTCCAGCCGAGTTCTTC,CASSLGPAEFF
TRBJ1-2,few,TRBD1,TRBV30,TGTGCCTGGAGTACTCCGGGACAGTTTTATGGCTACACCTTC,CAWSTPGQFYGYTF
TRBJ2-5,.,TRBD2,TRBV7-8,TGTGCCAGCAGCTTAGTCCGGGGGGGCCGGGAGACCCAGTACTTC,CASSLVRGGRETQYF
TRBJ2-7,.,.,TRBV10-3,TGTGCCATCAGTGTTAGGGAGTCCTACGAGCAGTACTTC,CAISVRESYEQYF
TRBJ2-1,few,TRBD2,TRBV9,TGTGCCAGCAGCGCCGGGGGGATCAATGAGCAGTTCTTC,CASSAGGINEQFF
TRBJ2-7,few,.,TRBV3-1,TGTGCCAGCAGCCAAGTTGGCTACGAGCAGTACTTC,CASSQVGYEQYF
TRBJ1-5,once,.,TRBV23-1,TGCGCCAGCAGCCCGGATCAGCCCCAGCATTTT,CASSPDQPQHF
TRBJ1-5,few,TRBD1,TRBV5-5,TGTGCCAGCAGCCCGGGACAGGGGATTTTGAGCAATCAGCCCCAGCATTTT,CASSPGQGILSNQPQHF
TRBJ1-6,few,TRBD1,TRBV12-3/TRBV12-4,TGTGCCAGCAGAACGGGACAGGAGAATTCACCCCTCCACTTT,CASRTGQENSPLHF
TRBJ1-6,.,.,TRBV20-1,TGCAGTGCTAGAGGACTTTCCGGGTCACCCCTCCACTTT,CSARGLSGSPLHF
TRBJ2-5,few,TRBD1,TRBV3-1,TGTGCCAGCAGCCAGCGACAGGGGGCGAGGGAGACCCAGTACTTC,CASSQRQGARETQYF
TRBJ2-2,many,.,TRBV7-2,TGTGCCAGCAGCGTACAGGATTACACCGGGGAGCTGTTTTTT,CASSVQDYTGELFF
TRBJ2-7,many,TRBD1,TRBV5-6,TGTGCCAGCAGCTTGCAGGGGGCTTACGAGCAGTACTTC,CASSLQGAYEQYF
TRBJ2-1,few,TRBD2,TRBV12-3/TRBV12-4,TGTGCCAGCAGTACTGGACTAGCGGGAGAATCTGAGCAGTTCTTC,CASSTGLAGESEQFF